The clone carrying this T cell receptor beta chain was counted at least ten times. What it binds is unknown. The authors prepared the TCRbeta library with unique molecular identifiers. Using its own MiXCR run on the PCR reads, TCRdb lists one record per CDR3 protein. The sample lists a few hundred thousand distinct CDR3 sequences; approximately 11% were seen once. This CDR3 has 14 amino acids. Trimming took 5 bases from V and 5 from J, leaving 13 bases between them. Germline CDR1 DFQATT, CDR2 SNEGSKA (reference sequence). The data originate from a study of T-cell reconstitution after alpha-beta-depleted transplantation in children. Overall study findings and caveats: Expanded clones from the graft, numbering several hundred, reportedly supplied alpha-beta T cells about two months after transplant. TCRbeta diversity was high at day 60 in some patients (a result of surviving recipient T cells and thymic progenitors). Among T cells one year after transplant, newly produced cells accounted for most counts and diversity.

The sequence derives from a child younger than two with acute myeloid leukemia, due to receive a stem cell transplant. Sequenced here: PBMCs, sampled before TCRalphabeta/CD19-depleted stem cell transplant. The rearrangement links TRBV20-1 to TRBJ1-6; D unclear. CDR3 in DNA: TGCAGTGCTCCCAGCGAAGTGGATAATTCACCCCTCCACTTT. Translating it yields CSAPSEVDNSPLHF.